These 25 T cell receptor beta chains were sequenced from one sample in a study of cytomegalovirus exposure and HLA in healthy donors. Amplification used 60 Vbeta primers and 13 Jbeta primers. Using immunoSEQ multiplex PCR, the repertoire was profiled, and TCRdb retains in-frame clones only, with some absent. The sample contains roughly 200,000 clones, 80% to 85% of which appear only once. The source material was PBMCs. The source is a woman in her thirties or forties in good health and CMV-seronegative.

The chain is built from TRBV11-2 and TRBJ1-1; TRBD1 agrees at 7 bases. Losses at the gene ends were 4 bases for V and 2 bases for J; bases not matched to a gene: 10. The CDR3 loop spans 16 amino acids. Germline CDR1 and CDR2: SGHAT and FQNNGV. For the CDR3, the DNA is TGTGCCAGCAGCTCAATAGACCGGGACAGCAACACTGAAGCTTTCTTT. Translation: CASSSIDRDSNTEAFF.

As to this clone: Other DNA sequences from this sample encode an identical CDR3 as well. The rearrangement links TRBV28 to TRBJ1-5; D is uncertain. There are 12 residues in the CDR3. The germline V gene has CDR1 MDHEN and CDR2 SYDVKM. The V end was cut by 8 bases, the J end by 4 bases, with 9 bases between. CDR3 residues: CASSGGNQPQHF. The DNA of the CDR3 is TGTGCCAGCTCTGGAGGGAATCAGCCCCAGCATTTT.

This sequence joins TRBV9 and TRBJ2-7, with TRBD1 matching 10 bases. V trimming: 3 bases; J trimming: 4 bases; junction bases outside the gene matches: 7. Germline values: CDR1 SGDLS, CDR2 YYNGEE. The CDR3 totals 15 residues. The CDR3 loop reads CASSETGTGVYEQYF. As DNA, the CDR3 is TGTGCCAGCAGCGAAACCGGGACAGGGGTTTACGAGCAGTACTTC.

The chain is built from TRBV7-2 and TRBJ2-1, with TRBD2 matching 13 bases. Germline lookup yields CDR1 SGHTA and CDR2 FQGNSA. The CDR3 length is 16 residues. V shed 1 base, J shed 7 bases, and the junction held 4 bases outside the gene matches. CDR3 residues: CASSLVLAGGRNEQFF. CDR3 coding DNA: TGTGCCAGCAGCTTAGTACTAGCGGGAGGGAGGAATGAGCAGTTCTTC.

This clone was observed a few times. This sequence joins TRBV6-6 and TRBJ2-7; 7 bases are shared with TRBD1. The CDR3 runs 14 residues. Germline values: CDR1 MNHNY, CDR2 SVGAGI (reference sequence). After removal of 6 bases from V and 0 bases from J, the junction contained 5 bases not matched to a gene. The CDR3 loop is CASRIQGTSYEQYF. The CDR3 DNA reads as TGTGCCAGCAGGATACAGGGGACCTCCTACGAGCAGTACTTC.

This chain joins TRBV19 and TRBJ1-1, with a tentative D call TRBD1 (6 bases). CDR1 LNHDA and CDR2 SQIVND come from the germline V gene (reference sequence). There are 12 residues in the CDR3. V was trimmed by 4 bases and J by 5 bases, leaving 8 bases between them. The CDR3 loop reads CASSTGVTEAFF. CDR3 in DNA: TGTGCCAGTAGTACAGGGGTTACTGAAGCTTTCTTT.

The CDR3 DNA is TGTGCCAGTAGTATAATGGTTCCGGGTGAGCAGTTCTTC. As protein: CASSIMVPGEQFF. This chain connects TRBV19 to TRBJ2-1; D ambiguous. V shed 2 bases and J shed 9 bases, with 11 bases lying between them. The CDR3 is 13 residues long. Germline V gene data show CDR1 as LNHDA and CDR2 as SQIVND (reference sequence).

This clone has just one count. The CDR3 spells CAWSPGPLAEAFF. DNA of the CDR3: TGTGCCTGGAGCCCAGGCCCCCTGGCTGAAGCTTTCTTT. V is TRBV30 and J is TRBJ1-1; D gene ambiguous. With 3 bases removed from V and 6 bases from J, the gap between germline ends came to 14 bases. CDR3 length: 13 amino acids. Germline V lookup: CDR1 GTSNPN, CDR2 SVGIG (reference sequence).

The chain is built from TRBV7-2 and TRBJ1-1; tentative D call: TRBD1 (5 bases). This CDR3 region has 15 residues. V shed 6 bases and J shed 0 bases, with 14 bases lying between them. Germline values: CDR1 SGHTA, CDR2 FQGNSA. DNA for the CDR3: TGTGCCAGCAGTTTATCTGGGGCGATGAACACTGAAGCTTTCTTT. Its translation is CASSLSGAMNTEAFF.

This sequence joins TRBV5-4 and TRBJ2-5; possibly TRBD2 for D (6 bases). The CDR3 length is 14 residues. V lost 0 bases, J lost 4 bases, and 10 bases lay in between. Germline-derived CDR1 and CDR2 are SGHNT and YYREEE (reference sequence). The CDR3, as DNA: TGTGCCAGCAGCTTGGAGGCAGCGGGAGAGACCCAGTACTTC. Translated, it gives CASSLEAAGETQYF.

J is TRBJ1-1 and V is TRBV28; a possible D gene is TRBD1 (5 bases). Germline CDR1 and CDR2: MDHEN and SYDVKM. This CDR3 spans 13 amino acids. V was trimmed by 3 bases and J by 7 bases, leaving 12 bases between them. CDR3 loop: CASSLGREIEAFF. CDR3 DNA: TGTGCCAGCAGTTTGGGCAGGGAAATTGAAGCTTTCTTT.

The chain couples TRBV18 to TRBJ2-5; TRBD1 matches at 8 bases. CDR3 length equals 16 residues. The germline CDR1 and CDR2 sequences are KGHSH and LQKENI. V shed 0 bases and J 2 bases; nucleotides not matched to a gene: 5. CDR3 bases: TGTGCCAGCTCACCACCTCAGGGGGCAGGACAAGAGACCCAGTACTTC. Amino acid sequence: CASSPPQGAGQETQYF.

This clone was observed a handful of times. The CDR3 DNA reads as TGCGCCAGCAGCCAAGTCTCCTGGGGGGGCACTGAAGCTTTCTTT. It specifies CASSQVSWGGTEAFF. The gene calls are TRBV4-1 and TRBJ1-1; weak D call: TRBD1 (5 bases). Germline loops: CDR1 MGHRA, CDR2 YSYEKL. The ends were cut back, 1 base at V and 4 bases at J, with 13 bases in the middle. CDR3 length equals 15 residues.

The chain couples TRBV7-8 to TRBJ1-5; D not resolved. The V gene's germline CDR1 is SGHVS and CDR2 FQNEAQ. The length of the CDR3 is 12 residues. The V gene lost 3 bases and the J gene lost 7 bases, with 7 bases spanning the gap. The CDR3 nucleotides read TGTGCCAGCAGCTTCAGATTCCAGCCCCAGCATTTT. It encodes CASSFRFQPQHF.

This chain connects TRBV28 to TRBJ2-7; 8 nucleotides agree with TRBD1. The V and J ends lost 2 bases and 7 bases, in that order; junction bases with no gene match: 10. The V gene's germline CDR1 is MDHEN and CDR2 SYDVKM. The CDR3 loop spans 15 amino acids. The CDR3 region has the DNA TGTGCCAGCAGTTTAACGACAGGGGCTGCGAGGGAGCAGTACTTC. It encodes CASSLTTGAAREQYF.

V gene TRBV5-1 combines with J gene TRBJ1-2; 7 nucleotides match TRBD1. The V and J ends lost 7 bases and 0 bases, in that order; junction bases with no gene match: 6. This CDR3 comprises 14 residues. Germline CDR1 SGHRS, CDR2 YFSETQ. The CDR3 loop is CASSIGTANYGYTF. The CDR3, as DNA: TGCGCCAGCTCGATCGGGACAGCTAACTATGGCTACACCTTC.

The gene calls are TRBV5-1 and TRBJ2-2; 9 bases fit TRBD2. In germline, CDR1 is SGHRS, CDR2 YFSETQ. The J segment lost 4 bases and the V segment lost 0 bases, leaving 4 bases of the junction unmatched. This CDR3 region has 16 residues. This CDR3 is CASSLELAGSTGELFF. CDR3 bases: TGCGCCAGCAGCTTGGAGCTAGCGGGAAGCACCGGGGAGCTGTTTTTT. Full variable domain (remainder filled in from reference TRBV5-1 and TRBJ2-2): KAGVTQTPRYLIKTRGQQVTLSCSPISGHRSVSWYQQTPGQGLQFLFEYFSETQRNKGNFPGRFSGRQFSNSRSEMNVSTLELGDSALYLCASSLELAGSTGELFFGEGSRLTVL.

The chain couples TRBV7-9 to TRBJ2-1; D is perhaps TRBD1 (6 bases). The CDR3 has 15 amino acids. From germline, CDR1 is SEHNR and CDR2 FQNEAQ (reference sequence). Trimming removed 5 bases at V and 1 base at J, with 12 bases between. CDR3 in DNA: TGTGCCAGCAGCGGCGCAGGGGCATCCTACAATGAGCAGTTCTTC. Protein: CASSGAGASYNEQFF.

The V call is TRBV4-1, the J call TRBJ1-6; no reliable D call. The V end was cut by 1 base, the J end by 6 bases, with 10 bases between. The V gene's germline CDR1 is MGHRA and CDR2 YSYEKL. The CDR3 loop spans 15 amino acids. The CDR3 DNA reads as TGCGCCAGCAGCCAAGTGAGGGCACTTAATTCACCCCTCCACTTT. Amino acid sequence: CASSQVRALNSPLHF.

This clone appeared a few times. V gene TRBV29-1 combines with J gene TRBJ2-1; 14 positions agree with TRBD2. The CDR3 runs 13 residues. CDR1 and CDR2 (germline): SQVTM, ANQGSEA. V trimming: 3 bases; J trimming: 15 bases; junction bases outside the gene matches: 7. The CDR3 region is CSVEGLAGEGPFF. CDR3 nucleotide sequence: TGCAGCGTTGAGGGACTAGCGGGAGAGGGGCCGTTCTTC.

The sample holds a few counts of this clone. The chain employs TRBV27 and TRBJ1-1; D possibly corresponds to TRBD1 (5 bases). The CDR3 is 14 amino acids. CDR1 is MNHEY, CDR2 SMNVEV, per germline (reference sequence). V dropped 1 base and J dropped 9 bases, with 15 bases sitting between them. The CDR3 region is CASSLLGQGLKAFF. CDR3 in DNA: TGTGCCAGCAGTTTATTGGGTCAGGGATTAAAAGCTTTCTTT.

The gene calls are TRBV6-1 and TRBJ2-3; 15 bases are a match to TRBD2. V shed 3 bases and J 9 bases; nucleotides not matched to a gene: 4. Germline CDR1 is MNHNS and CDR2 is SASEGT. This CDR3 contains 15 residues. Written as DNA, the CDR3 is TGTGCCAGCAGTGACGGGACTAGCGGGAGGAAGACGCAGTATTTT. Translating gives CASSDGTSGRKTQYF.

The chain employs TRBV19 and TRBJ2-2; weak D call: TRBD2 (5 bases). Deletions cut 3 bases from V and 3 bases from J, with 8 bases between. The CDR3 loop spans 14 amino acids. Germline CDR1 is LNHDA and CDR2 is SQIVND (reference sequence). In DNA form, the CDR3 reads TGTGCCAGTAGTATGCTCGGGGACACCGGGGAGCTGTTTTTT. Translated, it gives CASSMLGDTGELFF.

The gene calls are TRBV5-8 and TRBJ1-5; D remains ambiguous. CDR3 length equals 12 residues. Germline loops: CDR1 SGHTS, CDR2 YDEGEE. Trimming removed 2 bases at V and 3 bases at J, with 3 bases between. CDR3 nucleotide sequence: TGTGCCAGCAGCTTCTACAATCAGCCCCAGCATTTT. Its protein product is CASSFYNQPQHF. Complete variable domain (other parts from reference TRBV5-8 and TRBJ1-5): EAGVTQSPTHLIKTRGQQATLRCSPISGHTSVYWYQQALGLGLQFLLWYDEGEERNRGNFPPRFSGRQFPNYSSELNVNALELEDSALYLCASSFYNQPQHFGDGTRLSIL.

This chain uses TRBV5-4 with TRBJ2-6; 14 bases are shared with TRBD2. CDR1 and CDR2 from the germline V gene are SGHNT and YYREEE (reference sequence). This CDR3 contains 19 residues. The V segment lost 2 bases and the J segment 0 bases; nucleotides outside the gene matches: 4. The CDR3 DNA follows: TGTGCCAGCAGCTTTGGGACTAGCGGGAGCCCCTCTGGGGCCAACGTCCTGACTTTC. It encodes CASSFGTSGSPSGANVLTF.